The 24 T cell receptor beta chains presented below share a single source sample, sequenced in a study of blood T cells in healthy people across ages. A sample-barcoded 5' primer and a J-beta primer mix were used in a second PCR of roughly 7 to 11 cycles. TCRdb passed the 5' RACE reads through MiXCR, listing each CDR3 protein once. The data hold around 990,000 distinct CDR3 sequences, with under 30% observed a single time. The sample was also reused in another study, on T cells of mothers and their children.

Material: blood. These receptor sequences come from a girl aged 2 to 9 in good health.

The sample holds a few counts of this clonotype. The DNA of the CDR3 is TGTGCCAGCAGTTACTCCCCAGAAGGGACTAGGGGCTACACCTTC. Residues: CASSYSPEGTRGYTF. The genes are TRBV6-6 and TRBJ1-2; D possibly corresponds to TRBD1 (5 bases). Germline CDR1 is MNHNY and CDR2 is SVGAGI (reference sequence). V was trimmed by 0 bases and J by 8 bases, leaving 16 bases between them. CDR3 length equals 15 residues.

This chain connects TRBV7-2 to TRBJ2-7; TRBD1 might be the D (6 bases). V was shortened by 2 bases and J by 0 bases, with 14 bases between the two germline ends. The CDR3 has 16 amino acids. Germline-derived CDR1 and CDR2 are SGHTA and FQGNSA. CDR3 sequence reads: CASSLWQGQHSYEQYF. The CDR3 coding sequence is TGTGCCAGCAGCTTATGGCAGGGACAACACTCCTACGAGCAGTACTTC.

The chain combines TRBV5-1 with TRBJ1-2; 10 bases map to TRBD1. J lost 1 base, V lost 4 bases, and 7 bases had no gene match. Germline-derived CDR1 and CDR2 are SGHRS and YFSETQ. The CDR3 length is 16 residues. CDR3 sequence (DNA): TGCGCCAGCAGCCCCGACAGGGGGCCTAATAACTATGGCTACACCTTC. Encoded protein: CASSPDRGPNNYGYTF.

J is TRBJ2-4 and V is TRBV11-3, with D perhaps TRBD1 (6 bases). CDR1 is SGHNT and CDR2 is YENEEA in the germline V gene. V lost 5 bases and J lost 3, with 17 bases in between. The CDR3 runs to 16 residues. The CDR3 protein is CASSPDRSIYKNIQYF. Written as DNA, the CDR3 is TGTGCCAGCAGCCCTGACAGGAGTATTTACAAAAACATTCAGTACTTC.

This clonotype was found once. The rearrangement links TRBV5-1 to TRBJ2-5; TRBD2 matches 8 bases. The CDR3 sequence is 17 residues long. Germline CDR1 and CDR2: SGHRS and YFSETQ. J was trimmed by 1 base and V by 0 bases; bases with no gene match: 8. CDR3 in amino acids: CASSLDRAGGIQETQYF. The CDR3, as DNA: TGCGCCAGCAGCTTGGATCGCGCGGGGGGCATCCAAGAGACCCAGTACTTC. Based on the CDR3 plus reference TRBV5-1 and TRBJ2-5, the full variable domain is KAGVTQTPRYLIKTRGQQVTLSCSPISGHRSVSWYQQTPGQGLQFLFEYFSETQRNKGNFPGRFSGRQFSNSRSEMNVSTLELGDSALYLCASSLDRAGGIQETQYFGPGTRLLVL.

This clonotype was counted between two and nine times. V and J are TRBV29-1 and TRBJ2-1; TRBD2 matches at 8 bases. This CDR3 has 14 residues. V was clipped by 5 bases and J by 4 bases; unmatched bases: 7. Germline V gene lookup returns CDR1 SQVTM and CDR2 ANQGSEA. CDR3 residues: CSVYGTSGYNEQFF. Written as DNA, the CDR3 is TGCAGCGTTTACGGTACTAGCGGTTACAATGAGCAGTTCTTC.

Here the CDR3 DNA reads TGTGCCACCAGTGATTCTAACAGAGGATACGAGCAGTACTTC. This translates into CATSDSNRGYEQYF. The J gene is TRBJ2-7, the V gene TRBV24-1; D call uncertain. The CDR3 totals 14 residues. CDR1 is KGHDR and CDR2 is SFDVKD in the germline V gene. V was cut by 2 bases and J by 4 bases, with 11 bases left in between.

This clonotype has only a few counts. V is TRBV25-1 and J is TRBJ1-1; D uncertain. The CDR3 contains 13 residues. Germline CDR1 and CDR2: MGHDK and SYGVNS. Trimming took 3 bases from V and 0 from J, leaving 5 bases between them. The CDR3 DNA reads as TGTGCCAGCAGTGACACAGTGAACACTGAAGCTTTCTTT. Its translation is CASSDTVNTEAFF.

This chain joins TRBV20-1 and TRBJ2-5, with 10 bases fitting TRBD2. V lost 1 base, J lost 5 bases, and 7 bases stayed unmatched. Germline-derived CDR1 and CDR2 are DFQATT and SNEGSKA (reference sequence). The CDR3 length is 15 residues. CDR3 sequence: CSARGLGLASETQYF. CDR3 nucleotides: TGCAGTGCTAGAGGCCTGGGACTAGCGAGTGAGACCCAGTACTTC.

The sample holds a few counts of this clonotype. The genes are TRBV5-1 and TRBJ2-6; TRBD2 might be the D (5 bases). The CDR3 covers 15 residues. Germline assignment: CDR1 SGHRS and CDR2 YFSETQ. Trimming shortened V by 3 bases and J by 0 bases, and 7 bases separated the two germline ends. The CDR3 region is CASSSGSSGANVLTF. CDR3 nucleotide sequence: TGCGCCAGCAGCTCTGGGAGCTCTGGGGCCAACGTCCTGACTTTC.

This clonotype was found a few times. The V gene is TRBV7-9, the J gene TRBJ2-5, with TRBD2 identical over 7 bases. The length of the CDR3 is 15 residues. V was pared by 4 bases and J by 2 bases, with 7 bases of the junction left unmatched. Germline CDR1 is SEHNR and CDR2 is FQNEAQ (reference sequence). This CDR3 is CASSSPLAAQETQYF. The CDR3, as DNA: TGTGCCAGCAGCTCGCCGCTAGCGGCTCAAGAGACCCAGTACTTC.

This clonotype was picked up many times. The chain has TRBV20-1 and TRBJ2-1; the match to TRBD2 covers 10 bases. Trimming took 0 bases from V and 3 from J; bases not matched to a gene: 8. The germline V gene encodes CDR1 DFQATT and CDR2 SNEGSKA (reference sequence). The CDR3 has 17 residues. The CDR3 nucleotides read TGCAGTGCTAGAGATGGGCTAGCGGGGGTTCACTACAATGAGCAGTTCTTC. It encodes CSARDGLAGVHYNEQFF.

This clonotype was picked up a small number of times. The chain carries TRBV29-1 and TRBJ2-5; D is perhaps TRBD2 (6 bases). Germline CDR1 and CDR2: SQVTM and ANQGSEA. The CDR3 consists of 14 residues. V lost 1 base and J 2 bases, leaving 11 bases between the germline ends. CDR3 protein: CSVEVAGWQETQYF. Here the CDR3 DNA reads TGCAGCGTTGAAGTGGCGGGGTGGCAAGAGACCCAGTACTTC.

The CDR3: CASSQGQDLSYEQYF. The CDR3 DNA follows: TGCGCCAGCAGCCAAGGACAGGACCTCTCCTACGAGCAGTACTTC. V is TRBV4-1 and J is TRBJ2-7; weak D call: TRBD1 (6 bases). The germline V gene has CDR1 MGHRA and CDR2 YSYEKL. CDR3 length: 15 amino acids. The V end lost 1 base, the J end lost 0 bases, and 10 bases lay between the germline ends.

The chain carries TRBV11-3 and TRBJ1-4; tentative D call: TRBD1 (6 bases). CDR3 length equals 14 residues. Germline-derived CDR1 and CDR2 are SGHNT and YENEEA. The germline V and J ends were trimmed by 5 bases and 5 bases, with 12 bases remaining between them. CDR3 in amino acids: CASSPDRQNEKLFF. The CDR3 DNA sequence: TGTGCCAGCAGCCCGGACAGACAGAATGAAAAACTGTTTTTT.

In DNA, the CDR3 is TGCAGCGCCGAAGGGGACCAAGAGACCCAGTACTTC. Translating gives CSAEGDQETQYF. This chain joins TRBV29-1 and TRBJ2-5; tentatively, D is TRBD1 (5 bases). The CDR3 spans 12 residues. Trimming cost V 7 bases and J 0 bases, with 9 bases left between them. Germline CDR1 reads SQVTM; CDR2 reads ANQGSEA.

This clonotype has a handful of counts. At one of its ends the junction is not consistent with the germline gene, which may arise from a read error. This chain uses TRBV29-1 with TRBJ2-6; 9 bases agree with TRBD1. Germline CDR1 SQVTM, CDR2 ANQGSEA. The CDR3 runs 16 residues. CDR3 bases: TGCAGCGCTGAAGGGACAGGGATCTTTGGGGCCAACGTCCTGACTTTC. As protein: CSAEGTGIFGANVLTF.

This rearrangement joins TRBV20-1 to TRBJ2-3; the D gene is possibly TRBD2 (7 bases). The length of the CDR3 is 17 residues. Looked up from germline, CDR1 is DFQATT and CDR2 is SNEGSKA (reference sequence). The V end was cut by 0 bases, the J end by 2 bases, with 18 bases between. This CDR3 is CSARDLGGVSSTDTQYF. The DNA of the CDR3 is TGCAGTGCTAGAGATCTAGGGGGGGTGTCCTCCACAGATACGCAGTATTTT.

V and J are TRBV29-1 and TRBJ2-5, with D possibly TRBD2 on 6 matching bases. The J call may be mistaken, given a closer DNA end match to TRBJ2-1. From germline, CDR1 is SQVTM and CDR2 ANQGSEA. The length of the CDR3 is 12 residues. This CDR3 is CSSRDWAGEQFF. The CDR3 nucleotides are TGCAGCTCCCGGGACTGGGCCGGGGAGCAGTTCTTC.

V is TRBV4-1 and J is TRBJ1-2; the D gene is possibly TRBD1 (5 bases). The germline V and J ends were trimmed by 4 bases and 7 bases, with 10 bases remaining between them. Germline assignment: CDR1 MGHRA and CDR2 YSYEKL. This CDR3 comprises 12 residues. The CDR3 DNA reads TGCGCCAGCAGCCCGCTGGGGACTGGCTACACCTTC. This translates into CASSPLGTGYTF.

Only a few counts were recorded for this clonotype. V and J are TRBV6-1 and TRBJ2-2, with 10 nucleotides matching TRBD2. Losses at the gene ends were 7 bases for V and 0 bases for J; bases not matched to a gene: 11. The CDR3 sequence is 18 residues long. CDR1 and CDR2 from the germline V gene are MNHNS and SASEGT. CDR3 DNA: TGTGCCAGCAAGAGCGTAAGCGGGAGGGGGGCGAACACCGGGGAGCTGTTTTTT. This encodes CASKSVSGRGANTGELFF.

This clonotype showed up many times. The chain couples TRBV4-1 to TRBJ2-3, with D uncertain. From germline, CDR1 is MGHRA and CDR2 YSYEKL. Trimming shortened V by 1 base and J by 4 bases, and 3 bases separated the two germline ends. The length of the CDR3 is 12 residues. CDR3 loop: CASSQVSDTQYF. The CDR3 DNA reads TGCGCCAGCAGCCAAGTGTCAGATACGCAGTATTTT.

This clonotype was seen only a few times. This chain connects TRBV27 to TRBJ2-1, with TRBD2 identical over 8 bases. The CDR3 has 15 residues. Germline-derived CDR1 and CDR2 are MNHEY and SMNVEV (reference sequence). Trimming at V came to 5 bases and at J to 10 bases, leaving 13 bases not matched to a gene. This chain's CDR3 is CASSTRGTRDAEQFF. The CDR3 DNA follows: TGTGCCAGCAGTACCCGTGGGACTAGGGATGCCGAGCAGTTCTTC.

The chain has TRBV7-9 and TRBJ2-6; D uncertain. The CDR3 sequence is 17 residues long. The V end was cut by 7 bases, the J end by 0 bases, with 16 bases between. Germline V gene lookup returns CDR1 SEHNR and CDR2 FQNEAQ (reference sequence). The CDR3 region is CASKIGMVNSGANVLTF. CDR3 nucleotides: TGTGCCAGCAAGATAGGAATGGTGAACTCTGGGGCCAACGTCCTGACTTTC.